A selection of T cell receptor beta chains follows, all from one sample in a study of OX40 agonist ivuxolimab in advanced cancers. Method: immunoSEQ multiplex PCR; TCRdb's copy keeps in-frame clones and lacks some. The profile shows 70,000 to 80,000 clones, around nine tenths of them singletons. Sequencing used CD4+ or CD8+ T cells sorted from blood, obtained in a trial of the OX40 agonist ivuxolimab. The receptors here all came from an adult with an advanced solid tumor such as melanoma, head and neck, liver or kidney cancer. Both conserved end residues are part of each CDR3. A D gene is named only where the DNA matches it firmly. The size of a clone is reported for some rows only, either as once, few or many, or as a class for expanded clones.

d_call	v_call	j_call	clone_size	cdr3_aa	cdr3_nt
NA	TRBV6-5	TRBJ1-5	NA	CASSYRYSNQPQHF	TGTGCCAGCAGTTATCGTTATAGCAATCAGCCCCAGCATTTT
TRBD1	TRBV7-6	TRBJ2-1	once	CASSLTGQGSEQFF	TGTGCCAGCAGCTTAACTGGACAGGGTAGTGAGCAGTTCTTC
TRBD2	TRBV4-3	TRBJ2-7	NA	CASSQGLASYEQYF	TGCGCCAGCAGCCAGGGACTAGCGAGCTACGAGCAGTACTTC
TRBD1	TRBV7-9	TRBJ2-3	NA	CASRLLAGQGANTDTQYF	TGTGCCAGCAGATTACTCGCAGGACAGGGGGCGAACACAGATACGCAGTATTTT
NA	TRBV5-6	TRBJ2-7	NA	CASSLELAQASYEQYF	TGTGCCAGCAGCTTGGAGCTAGCTCAAGCCTCCTACGAGCAGTACTTC
TRBD2	TRBV6-6	TRBJ2-1	NA	CASSRGLASHYNEQFF	TGTGCCAGCAGTAGGGGACTAGCGAGTCACTACAATGAGCAGTTCTTC
NA	TRBV19	TRBJ1-4	NA	CASMPFATNEKLFF	TGTGCCAGTATGCCCTTTGCAACTAATGAAAAACTGTTTTTT
NA	TRBV15	TRBJ1-1	NA	CATSRVQAAVGAFF	TGTGCCACCAGCAGAGTTCAAGCAGCCGTCGGTGCTTTCTTT
NA	TRBV10-3	TRBJ1-2	NA	CAIRHPGSLGNYGYTF	TGTGCCATCAGGCATCCGGGATCGTTGGGGAACTATGGCTACACCTTC
NA	TRBV10-1	TRBJ2-7	NA	CASSRLRFREQYF	TGCGCCAGCTCCCGTTTACGCTTCCGCGAGCAGTACTTC
TRBD2	TRBV7-2	TRBJ2-3	NA	CASSWFLAGVASGDTQYF	TGTGCCAGCAGCTGGTTCTTAGCGGGAGTAGCCTCGGGAGATACGCAGTATTTT
TRBD2	TRBV4-1	TRBJ2-2	NA	CASSQALQLAGGWGNGELFF	TGCGCCAGCAGCCAAGCTCTACAACTAGCGGGGGGATGGGGAAACGGGGAGCTGTTTTTT
TRBD1	TRBV30	TRBJ1-2	few	CAWRPDRGHGYTF	TGTGCCTGGAGACCAGACAGGGGCCATGGCTACACCTTC
TRBD1	TRBV4-3	TRBJ1-2	NA	CASSQETGDYGYTF	TGCGCCAGCAGCCAAGAGACAGGGGATTATGGCTACACCTTC
TRBD2	TRBV4-3	TRBJ2-3	NA	CASSQDTAGAGDTQYF	TGCGCCAGCAGCCAAGATACGGCGGGAGCGGGAGATACGCAGTATTTT
TRBD2	TRBV27	TRBJ2-2	NA	CASSPGLAGHGGELFF	TGTGCCAGCAGTCCGGGACTAGCGGGTCATGGCGGGGAGCTGTTTTTT
TRBD2	TRBV29-1	TRBJ2-7	NA	CSVKRGYYEQYF	TGCAGCGTAAAGCGGGGGTACTACGAGCAGTACTTC
NA	TRBV5-4	TRBJ1-2	NA	CASSSFGTEVSGYTF	TGTGCCAGCAGTTCGTTTGGGACGGAGGTGTCGGGCTACACCTTC
NA	TRBV7-9	TRBJ2-1	NA	CASSPPGVSYNEQFF	TGTGCCAGCAGCCCGCCTGGGGTCTCCTACAATGAGCAGTTCTTC
NA	TRBV7-9	TRBJ2-7	NA	CASSPPGQPVGLEQYF	TGTGCCAGCAGCCCTCCCGGCCAGCCTGTTGGTTTAGAGCAGTACTTC
TRBD2	TRBV27	TRBJ2-1	NA	CASSIQTSGRGGGQFF	TGTGCCAGCAGTATCCAGACTAGCGGGAGAGGGGGGGGACAGTTCTTC
NA	TRBV6-5	TRBJ1-2	NA	CASSFRPTNYGYTF	TGTGCCAGCAGTTTTAGACCGACTAACTATGGCTACACCTTC
TRBD1	TRBV4-1	TRBJ1-2	NA	CASSHDRGAVYGYTF	TGCGCCAGCAGCCATGACAGGGGGGCGGTCTATGGCTACACCTTC
NA	TRBV7-2	TRBJ1-4	NA	CASSLVEGSGEKLFF	TGTGCCAGCAGCTTAGTAGAGGGGTCAGGCGAAAAACTGTTTTTT
NA	TRBV6-5	TRBJ2-7	NA	CASSYSGPGYEQYF	TGTGCCAGCAGTTACTCGGGGCCGGGGTACGAGCAGTACTTC
TRBD1	TRBV7-6	TRBJ2-1	NA	CASSPWDSYNEQFF	TGTGCCAGCAGCCCGTGGGACAGCTACAATGAGCAGTTCTTC
NA	TRBV6-6	TRBJ2-6	NA	CASSLAGANVLTF	TGTGCCAGCAGTCTAGCCGGGGCCAACGTCCTGACTTTC
NA	TRBV19	TRBJ2-7	NA	CASSLYPGLYEQYF	TGTGCCAGTAGTCTCTACCCGGGGCTCTACGAGCAGTACTTC
TRBD1	TRBV4-1	TRBJ1-1	NA	CASSLGQGRTEAFF	TGCGCCAGCAGCCTGGGACAGGGGCGGACTGAAGCTTTCTTT
TRBD1	TRBV7-3	TRBJ1-1	NA	CASSYGQAPAEAFF	TGTGCCAGCAGCTACGGACAGGCACCCGCAGAAGCTTTCTTT
NA	TRBV5-8	TRBJ1-5	NA	CASSAIGNQPQHF	TGTGCCAGCAGTGCTATAGGAAATCAGCCCCAGCATTTT
NA	TRBV27	TRBJ2-7	NA	CASSLVGSDEQYF	TGTGCCAGCAGTTTAGTCGGCAGTGACGAGCAGTACTTC
NA	TRBV28	TRBJ1-2	few	CASSPLGGFGYGYTF	TGTGCCAGCAGCCCCCTCGGGGGGTTCGGCTATGGCTACACCTTC
NA	TRBV27	TRBJ1-5	NA	CASSPDWGVNQPQHF	TGTGCCAGCAGTCCTGATTGGGGGGTCAATCAGCCCCAGCATTTT
NA	TRBV27	TRBJ1-5	once	CASSPLNSNQPQHF	TGTGCCAGCAGCCCCCTCAATAGCAATCAGCCCCAGCATTTT
NA	TRBV7-2	TRBJ2-5	NA	CASEGQYQETQYF	TGTGCCAGCGAGGGCCAGTACCAAGAGACCCAGTACTTC
TRBD2	TRBV7-3	TRBJ2-1	NA	CASSFPGTSDEQFF	TGTGCCAGCAGCTTCCCCGGGACTAGCGATGAGCAGTTCTTC
NA	TRBV5-1	TRBJ2-5	NA	CASSSHRGGETQYF	TGCGCCAGCAGCTCACACAGGGGGGGAGAGACCCAGTACTTC
NA	TRBV7-9	TRBJ2-7	NA	CASSFVLSRGSLYF	TGTGCCAGCAGCTTTGTACTGTCACGGGGGTCGCTGTACTTC
TRBD1	TRBV5-6	TRBJ2-7	NA	CASSWGGQGYEQYF	TGTGCCAGCAGCTGGGGTGGACAGGGCTACGAGCAGTACTTC
NA	TRBV7-9	TRBJ1-1	once	CASSLAPAGDTEAFF	TGTGCCAGCAGCTTAGCCCCGGCAGGTGATACTGAAGCTTTCTTT
TRBD1	TRBV5-4	TRBJ1-1	NA	CASSLGDRIAEAFF	TGTGCCAGCAGCTTGGGGGACAGAATAGCTGAAGCTTTCTTT
NA	TRBV6-6	TRBJ1-1	NA	CASSPDNSGTEAFF	TGTGCCAGCAGCCCCGACAACTCGGGCACTGAAGCTTTCTTT
NA	TRBV4-3	TRBJ2-7	NA	CASSQGRGSEQYF	TGCGCCAGCAGCCAAGGTCGGGGTTCCGAGCAGTACTTC
TRBD2	TRBV4-1	TRBJ2-7	once	CASSLLTGTSVSYEQYF	TGCGCCAGCAGCCTCCTCACAGGCACTAGCGTTTCCTACGAGCAGTACTTC
NA	TRBV18	TRBJ2-7	NA	CASSPGGYYEQYF	TGTGCCAGCTCACCAGGGGGGTACTACGAGCAGTACTTC
NA	TRBV27	TRBJ2-7	NA	CASSLGHRNEQYF	TGTGCCAGCAGTTTAGGACATCGGAACGAGCAGTACTTC
TRBD1	TRBV7-3	TRBJ1-5	once	CASSLTGSGQPQHF	TGTGCCAGCAGCCTGACAGGGTCGGGTCAGCCCCAGCATTTT
TRBD2	TRBV7-9	TRBJ2-7	NA	CASSLATSGSYEQYF	TGTGCCAGCAGCTTAGCGACTAGCGGGAGTTACGAGCAGTACTTC
NA	TRBV7-8	TRBJ1-2	NA	CASSFLAQSYGYTF	TGTGCCAGCAGCTTTCTCGCTCAATCCTATGGCTACACCTTC
TRBD1	TRBV27	TRBJ2-5	NA	CASTTASGGPARTQYF	TGTGCCAGCACCACCGCCTCAGGGGGCCCGGCGAGGACCCAGTACTTC
NA	TRBV7-3	TRBJ2-7	NA	CASSLTRVGGLSYEQYF	TGTGCCAGCAGCCTCACCCGGGTGGGCGGCCTCTCCTACGAGCAGTACTTC
TRBD2	TRBV7-9	TRBJ2-1	NA	CASSLVSAGGPNEQFF	TGTGCCAGCAGCTTAGTTTCGGCGGGAGGGCCGAATGAGCAGTTCTTC
TRBD1	TRBV27	TRBJ2-5	NA	CASSSPSRTGSQETQYF	TGTGCCAGCAGTTCCCCCTCCCGGACAGGGTCCCAAGAGACCCAGTACTTC
NA	TRBV13	TRBJ2-3	NA	CASSLRAGESTDTQYF	TGTGCCAGCAGCTTAAGGGCGGGTGAATCCACAGATACGCAGTATTTT